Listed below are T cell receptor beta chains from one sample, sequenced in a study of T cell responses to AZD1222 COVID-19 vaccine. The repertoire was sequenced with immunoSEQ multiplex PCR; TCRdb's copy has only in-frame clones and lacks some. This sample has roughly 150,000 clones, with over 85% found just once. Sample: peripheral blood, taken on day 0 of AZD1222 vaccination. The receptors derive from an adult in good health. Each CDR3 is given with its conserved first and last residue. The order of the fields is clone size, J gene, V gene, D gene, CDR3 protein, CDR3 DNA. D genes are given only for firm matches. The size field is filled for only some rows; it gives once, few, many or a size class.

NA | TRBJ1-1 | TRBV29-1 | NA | CSVEVARMNTEAFF | TGCAGCGTTGAGGTGGCCAGAATGAACACTGAAGCTTTCTTT
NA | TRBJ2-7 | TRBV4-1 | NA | CASSQDETGDYEQYF | TGCGCCAGCAGCCAAGATGAAACTGGAGACTACGAGCAGTACTTC
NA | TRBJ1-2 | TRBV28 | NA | CASSLGQLYGYTF | TGTGCCAGCAGTTTGGGGCAGCTCTATGGCTACACCTTC
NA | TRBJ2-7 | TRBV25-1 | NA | CASSDNRDLSYEQYF | TGTGCCAGCAGTGATAACCGGGACTTATCCTACGAGCAGTACTTC
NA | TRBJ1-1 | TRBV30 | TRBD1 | CAWKGQRYTEAFF | TGTGCCTGGAAGGGACAGAGATACACTGAAGCTTTCTTT
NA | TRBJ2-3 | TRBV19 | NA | CASSMGGSTDTQYF | TGTGCCAGTAGTATGGGCGGGAGCACAGATACGCAGTATTTT
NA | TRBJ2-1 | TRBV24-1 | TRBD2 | CATSDSGTSGGSYNEQFF | TGTGCCACCAGTGACTCCGGGACTAGCGGAGGGAGCTACAATGAGCAGTTCTTC
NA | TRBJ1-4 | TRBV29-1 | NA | CSVDRGRAGEKLFF | TGCAGCGTTGATCGCGGCAGGGCGGGCGAAAAACTGTTTTTT
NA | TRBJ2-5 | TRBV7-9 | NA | CASGGQETQYF | TGTGCCAGCGGGGGGCAAGAGACCCAGTACTTC
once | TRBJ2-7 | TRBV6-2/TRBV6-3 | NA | CASSTGLIYEQYF | TGTGCCAGCAGTACTGGCCTCATCTACGAGCAGTACTTC
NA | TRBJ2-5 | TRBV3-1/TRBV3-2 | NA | CASSHLDGIETQYF | TGTGCCAGCAGCCATCTGGACGGCATTGAGACCCAGTACTTC
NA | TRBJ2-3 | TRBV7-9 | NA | CASSPPGTVLADTQYF | TGTGCCAGCAGCCCGCCCGGGACGGTGCTCGCAGATACGCAGTATTTT
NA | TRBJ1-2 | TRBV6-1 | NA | CASSEAGVYGYTF | TGTGCCAGCAGTGAAGCAGGCGTCTATGGCTACACCTTC
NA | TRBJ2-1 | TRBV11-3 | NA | CASSLAGTPDNEQFF | TGTGCCAGCAGCTTAGCTGGGACACCGGACAATGAGCAGTTCTTC
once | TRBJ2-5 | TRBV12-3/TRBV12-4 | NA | CASRSGIKETQYF | TGTGCCAGCCGTTCTGGCATAAAAGAGACCCAGTACTTC
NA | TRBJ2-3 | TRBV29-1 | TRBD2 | CSVELLAGNTDTQYF | TGCAGCGTGGAACTCCTAGCGGGAAACACAGATACGCAGTATTTT
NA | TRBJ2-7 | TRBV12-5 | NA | CASGLAHNEQYF | TGTGCTAGTGGTTTGGCCCATAACGAGCAGTACTTC
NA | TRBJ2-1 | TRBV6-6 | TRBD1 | CASSLIRTGSYNEQFF | TGTGCCAGCAGCCTCATAAGGACAGGGTCCTACAATGAGCAGTTCTTC
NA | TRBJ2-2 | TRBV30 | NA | CAWSVEAGANTGELFF | TGTGCCTGGAGTGTTGAGGCAGGTGCGAACACCGGGGAGCTGTTTTTT
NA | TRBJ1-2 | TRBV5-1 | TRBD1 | CASSVTGSDGYTF | TGCGCCAGCAGCGTGACAGGGTCTGATGGCTACACCTTC
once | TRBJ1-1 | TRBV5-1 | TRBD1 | CASRYRQGTGTEAFF | TGCGCCAGCAGATATAGACAGGGTACGGGCACTGAAGCTTTCTTT
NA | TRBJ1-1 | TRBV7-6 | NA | CASSLGVVEAFF | TGTGCCAGCAGCTTAGGGGTCGTTGAAGCTTTCTTT
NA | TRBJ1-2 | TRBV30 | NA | CAWRLQNFYGYTF | TGTGCCTGGAGGCTACAGAACTTCTATGGCTACACCTTC
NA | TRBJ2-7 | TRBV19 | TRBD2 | CASQPAGGPYEQYF | TGTGCCAGTCAGCCAGCGGGAGGGCCGTACGAGCAGTACTTC
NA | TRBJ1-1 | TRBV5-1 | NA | CASSLPSNTEAFF | TGCGCCAGCAGCTTGCCCTCGAACACTGAAGCTTTCTTT
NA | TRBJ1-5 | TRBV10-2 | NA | CASSQWGAQERGQPQHF | TGCGCCAGCAGTCAATGGGGGGCTCAGGAACGAGGTCAGCCCCAGCATTTT
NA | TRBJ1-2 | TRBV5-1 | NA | CASSLTLQARLIYGYTF | TGCGCCAGCAGCTTGACACTTCAGGCGAGACTAATCTATGGCTACACCTTC
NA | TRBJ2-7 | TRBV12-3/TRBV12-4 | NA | CASSFGGGEQYF | TGTGCCAGCAGTTTTGGAGGGGGCGAGCAGTACTTC
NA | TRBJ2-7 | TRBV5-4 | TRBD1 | CASSQTGSSYEQYF | TGTGCCAGCAGCCAGACAGGGAGCTCCTACGAGCAGTACTTC
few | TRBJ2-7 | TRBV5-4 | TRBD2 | CASSWGTSGRGEQYF | TGTGCCAGCAGCTGGGGGACTAGCGGGAGAGGCGAGCAGTACTTC
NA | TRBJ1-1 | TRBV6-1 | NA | CASSEFWGGMNTEAFF | TGTGCCAGCAGTGAGTTTTGGGGAGGGATGAACACTGAAGCTTTCTTT
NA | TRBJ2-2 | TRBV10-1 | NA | CASSESKTPGLTNTGELFF | TGCGCCAGCAGTGAGTCGAAAACCCCGGGTCTAACAAACACCGGGGAGCTGTTTTTT
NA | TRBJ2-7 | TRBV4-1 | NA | CASSQVDAYEQYF | TGCGCCAGCAGCCAAGTTGATGCCTACGAGCAGTACTTC
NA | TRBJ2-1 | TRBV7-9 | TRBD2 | CASSYRRLAGDRDEQFF | TGTGCCAGCAGCTACCGTAGACTAGCGGGAGATCGGGATGAGCAGTTCTTC
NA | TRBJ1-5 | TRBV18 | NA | CASSPGDRRYQPQHF | TGTGCCAGCTCACCGGGAGACAGGCGTTATCAGCCCCAGCATTTT
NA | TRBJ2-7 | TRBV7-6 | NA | CASSIHSHEQYF | TGTGCCAGCAGCATCCACTCGCACGAGCAGTACTTC
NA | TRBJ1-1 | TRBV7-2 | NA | CASSKTPGGNTEAFF | TGTGCCAGCAGCAAGACCCCGGGGGGGAACACTGAAGCTTTCTTT
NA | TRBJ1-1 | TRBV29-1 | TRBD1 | CSVEGTVDRGNTEAFF | TGCAGCGTTGAGGGGACGGTCGACAGGGGGAACACTGAAGCTTTCTTT
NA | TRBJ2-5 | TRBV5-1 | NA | CASSLRLTSNQETQYF | TGCGCCAGCAGCTTGCGCCTGACTAGTAACCAAGAGACCCAGTACTTC
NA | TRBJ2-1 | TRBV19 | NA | CASSLRLDYNEQFF | TGTGCCAGTAGTCTGCGGCTTGATTACAATGAGCAGTTCTTC
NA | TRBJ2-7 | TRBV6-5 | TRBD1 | CASSHAGTGADEQYF | TGTGCCAGCAGCCACGCCGGGACAGGGGCAGACGAGCAGTACTTC
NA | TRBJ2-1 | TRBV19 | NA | CASINWERASYNEQFF | TGTGCCAGTATTAATTGGGAGCGGGCCTCCTACAATGAGCAGTTCTTC
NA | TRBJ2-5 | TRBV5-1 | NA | CASSGGQLLQETQYF | TGCGCCAGCAGCGGAGGACAGCTCCTCCAAGAGACCCAGTACTTC
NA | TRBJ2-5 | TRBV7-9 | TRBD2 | CASSWTSGPAQETQYF | TGTGCCAGCAGCTGGACTAGCGGGCCCGCCCAAGAGACCCAGTACTTC
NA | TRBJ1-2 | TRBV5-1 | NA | CASSLGVGYGYTF | TGCGCCAGCAGCTTGGGTGTGGGCTATGGCTACACCTTC
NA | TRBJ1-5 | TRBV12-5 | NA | CASGLVAGDQPQHF | TGTGCTAGTGGTTTGGTAGCGGGCGATCAGCCCCAGCATTTT
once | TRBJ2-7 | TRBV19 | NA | CASSISVVSSYEQYF | TGTGCCAGTAGTATCTCTGTCGTTAGCTCCTACGAGCAGTACTTC
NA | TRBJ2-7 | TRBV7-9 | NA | CASSLSTNSYEQYF | TGTGCCAGCAGCTTATCCACCAACTCCTACGAGCAGTACTTC